This T cell receptor beta chain is from a study of cytomegalovirus exposure and HLA in healthy donors. Sequenced by immunoSEQ multiplex PCR; TCRdb stores in-frame clones only, minus some. The sample has under 60,000 clones; 88% are singletons. With respect to this clone: The target antigen is unknown.

Overall study findings and caveats: Clusters of TCRs from the first cohort tended to co-occur in the roughly 120 validation repertoires (as a later analysis found). The authors confirmed in vitro that three CMV-associated chains were specific for CMV antigens. The classifier reportedly diagnosed cytomegalovirus status with high sensitivity and specificity.

This CDR3 comprises 13 residues. V shed 2 bases and J 6 bases; nucleotides not matched to a gene: 2. Per germline, CDR1 SGDLS and CDR2 YYNGEE. The sample was PBMCs. This clonotype originated in a woman under 40 in good health and CMV-seronegative. This chain uses TRBV9 with TRBJ2-1, with 7 bases fitting TRBD1. CDR3 nucleotide sequence: TGTGCCAGCAGCGTCTGGGACAGCAATGAGCAGTTCTTC. Amino acid sequence: CASSVWDSNEQFF.